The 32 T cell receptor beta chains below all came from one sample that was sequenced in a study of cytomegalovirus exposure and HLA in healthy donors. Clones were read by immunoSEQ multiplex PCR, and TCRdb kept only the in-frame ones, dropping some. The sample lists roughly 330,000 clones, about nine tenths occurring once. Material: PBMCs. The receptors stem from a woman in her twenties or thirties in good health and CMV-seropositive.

CDR3 coding DNA: TGTGCCAGCAGCCAAAAAAAACTGGGGCAGCTCTATGGCTACACCTTC. Protein product: CASSQKKLGQLYGYTF. V usage is TRBV14 and J usage is TRBJ1-2, with D maybe TRBD1 (5 bases). CDR3 length equals 16 residues. Germline CDR1 SGHDN, CDR2 FVKESK. The ends were cut back, 2 bases at V and 4 bases at J, with 17 bases in the middle.

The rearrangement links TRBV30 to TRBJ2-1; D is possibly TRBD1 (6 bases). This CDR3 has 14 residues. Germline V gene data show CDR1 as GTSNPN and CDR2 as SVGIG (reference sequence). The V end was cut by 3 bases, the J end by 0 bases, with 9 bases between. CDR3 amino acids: CAWSKDSSYNEQFF. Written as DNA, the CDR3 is TGTGCCTGGAGCAAGGACAGCTCCTACAATGAGCAGTTCTTC.

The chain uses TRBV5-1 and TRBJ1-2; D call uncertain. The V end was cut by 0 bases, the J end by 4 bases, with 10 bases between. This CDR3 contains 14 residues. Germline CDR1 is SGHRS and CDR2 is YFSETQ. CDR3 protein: CASSLEAGVYGYTF. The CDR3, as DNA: TGCGCCAGCAGCTTGGAGGCGGGAGTCTATGGCTACACCTTC.

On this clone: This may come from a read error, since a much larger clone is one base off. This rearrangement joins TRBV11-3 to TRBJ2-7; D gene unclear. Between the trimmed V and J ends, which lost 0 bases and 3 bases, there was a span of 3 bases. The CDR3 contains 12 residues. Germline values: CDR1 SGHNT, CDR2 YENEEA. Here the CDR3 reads CASSLDGYEQYF. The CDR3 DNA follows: TGTGCCAGCAGCTTAGACGGCTACGAGCAGTACTTC.

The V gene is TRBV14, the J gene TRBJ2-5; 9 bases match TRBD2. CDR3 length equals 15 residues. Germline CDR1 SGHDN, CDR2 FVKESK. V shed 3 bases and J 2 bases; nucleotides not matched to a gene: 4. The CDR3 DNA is TGTGCCAGCAGCCAGTATAGCGGGAGACAAGAGACCCAGTACTTC. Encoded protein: CASSQYSGRQETQYF. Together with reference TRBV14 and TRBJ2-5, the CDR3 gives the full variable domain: EAGVTQFPSHSVIEKGQTVTLRCDPISGHDNLYWYRRVMGKEIKFLLHFVKESKQDESGMPNNRFLAERTGGTYSTLKVQPAELEDSGVYFCASSQYSGRQETQYFGPGTRLLVL.

This CDR3 is CASSVTGGPYNEQFF. In DNA, the CDR3 is TGTGCCAGCAGCGTAACAGGGGGACCCTACAATGAGCAGTTCTTC. This chain links TRBV9 with TRBJ2-1; 8 bases map to TRBD1. Germline V gene data show CDR1 as SGDLS and CDR2 as YYNGEE. V gave up 1 base and J gave up 2 bases; unmatched junction bases: 2. This CDR3 has 15 amino acids.

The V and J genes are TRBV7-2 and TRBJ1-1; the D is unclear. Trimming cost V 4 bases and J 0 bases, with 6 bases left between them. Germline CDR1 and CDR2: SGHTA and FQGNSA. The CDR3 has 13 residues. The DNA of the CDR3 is TGTGCCAGCAGCTCTACACTGAACACTGAAGCTTTCTTT. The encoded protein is CASSSTLNTEAFF.

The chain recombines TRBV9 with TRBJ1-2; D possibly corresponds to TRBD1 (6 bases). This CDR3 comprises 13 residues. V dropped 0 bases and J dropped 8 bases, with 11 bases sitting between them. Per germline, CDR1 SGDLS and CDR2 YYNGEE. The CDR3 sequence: CASSVEGVNGYTF. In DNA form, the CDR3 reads TGTGCCAGCAGCGTAGAGGGGGTAAACGGCTACACCTTC. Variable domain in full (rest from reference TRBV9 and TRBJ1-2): DSGVTQTPKHLITATGQRVTLRCSPRSGDLSVYWYQQSLDQGLQFLIQYYNGEERAKGNILERFSAQQFPDLHSELNLSSLELGDSALYFCASSVEGVNGYTFGSGTRLTVV.

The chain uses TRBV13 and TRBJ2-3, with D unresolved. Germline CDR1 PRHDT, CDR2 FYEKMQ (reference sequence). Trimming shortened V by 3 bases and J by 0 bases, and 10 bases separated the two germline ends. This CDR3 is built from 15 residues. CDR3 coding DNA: TGTGCCAGCAGCTTTAGAATTCCTAGCACAGATACGCAGTATTTT. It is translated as CASSFRIPSTDTQYF. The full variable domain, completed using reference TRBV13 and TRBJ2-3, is AAGVIQSPRHLIKEKRETATLKCYPIPRHDTVYWYQQGPGQDPQFLISFYEKMQSDKGSIPDRFSAQQFSDYHSELNMSSLELGDSALYFCASSFRIPSTDTQYFGPGTRLTVL.

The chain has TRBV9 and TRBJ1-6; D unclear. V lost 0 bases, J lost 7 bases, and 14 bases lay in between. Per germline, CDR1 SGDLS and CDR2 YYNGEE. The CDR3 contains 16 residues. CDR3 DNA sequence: TGTGCCAGCAGCGTAGATCTCGGAAAGTCGAATTCACCCCTCCACTTT. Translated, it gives CASSVDLGKSNSPLHF.

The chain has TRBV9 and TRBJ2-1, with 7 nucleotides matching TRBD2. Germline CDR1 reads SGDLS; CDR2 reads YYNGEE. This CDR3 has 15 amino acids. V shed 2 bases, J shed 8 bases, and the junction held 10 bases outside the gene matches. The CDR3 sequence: CASSVVLAGRDEQFF. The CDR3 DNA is TGTGCCAGCAGCGTTGTCCTAGCTGGGAGGGATGAGCAGTTCTTC.

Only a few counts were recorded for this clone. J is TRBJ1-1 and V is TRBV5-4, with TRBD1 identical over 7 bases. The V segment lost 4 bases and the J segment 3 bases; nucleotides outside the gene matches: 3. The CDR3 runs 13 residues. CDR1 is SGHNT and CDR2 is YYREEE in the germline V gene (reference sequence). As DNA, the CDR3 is TGTGCCAGCAGCCTTGACAGGGACACTGAAGCTTTCTTT. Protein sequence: CASSLDRDTEAFF. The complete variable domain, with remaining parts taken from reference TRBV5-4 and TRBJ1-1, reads ETGVTQSPTHLIKTRGQQVTLRCSSQSGHNTVSWYQQALGQGPQFIFQYYREEENGRGNFPPRFSGLQFPNYSSELNVNALELDDSALYLCASSLDRDTEAFFGQGTRLTVV.

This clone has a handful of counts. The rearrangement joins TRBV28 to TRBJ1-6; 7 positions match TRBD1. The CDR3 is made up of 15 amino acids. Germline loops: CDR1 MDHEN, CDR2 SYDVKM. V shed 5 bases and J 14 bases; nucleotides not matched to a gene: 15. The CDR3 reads CASSPDRESQKALHF. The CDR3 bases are TGTGCCAGCAGTCCCGACAGGGAGTCCCAGAAGGCCCTCCACTTT.

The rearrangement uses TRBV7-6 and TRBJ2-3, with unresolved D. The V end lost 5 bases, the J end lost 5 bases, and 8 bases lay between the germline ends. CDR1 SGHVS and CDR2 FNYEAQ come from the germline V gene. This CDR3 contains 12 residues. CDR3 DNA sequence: TGTGCCAGCAGCCCGATCGGAGATACGCAGTATTTT. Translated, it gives CASSPIGDTQYF.

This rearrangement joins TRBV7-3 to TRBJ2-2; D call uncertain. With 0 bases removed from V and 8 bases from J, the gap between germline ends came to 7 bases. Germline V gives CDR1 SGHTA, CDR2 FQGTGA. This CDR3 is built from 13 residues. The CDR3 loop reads CASSLTGFGELFF. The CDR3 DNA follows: TGTGCCAGCAGCTTAACTGGGTTTGGGGAGCTGTTTTTT.

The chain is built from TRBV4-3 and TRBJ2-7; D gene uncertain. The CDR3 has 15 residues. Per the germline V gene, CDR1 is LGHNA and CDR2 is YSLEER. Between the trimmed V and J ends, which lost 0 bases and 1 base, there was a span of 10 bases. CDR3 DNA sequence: TGCGCCAGCAGCCAAGAACCCGGCAAGTCCTACGAGCAGTACTTC. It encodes CASSQEPGKSYEQYF.

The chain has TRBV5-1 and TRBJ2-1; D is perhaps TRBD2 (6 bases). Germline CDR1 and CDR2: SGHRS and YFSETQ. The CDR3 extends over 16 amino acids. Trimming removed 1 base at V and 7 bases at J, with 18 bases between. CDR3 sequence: CASSLRSGVQMNEQFF. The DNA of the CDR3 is TGCGCCAGCAGCTTGCGGTCGGGAGTCCAGATGAATGAGCAGTTCTTC. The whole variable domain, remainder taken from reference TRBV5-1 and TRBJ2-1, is KAGVTQTPRYLIKTRGQQVTLSCSPISGHRSVSWYQQTPGQGLQFLFEYFSETQRNKGNFPGRFSGRQFSNSRSEMNVSTLELGDSALYLCASSLRSGVQMNEQFFGPGTRLTVL.

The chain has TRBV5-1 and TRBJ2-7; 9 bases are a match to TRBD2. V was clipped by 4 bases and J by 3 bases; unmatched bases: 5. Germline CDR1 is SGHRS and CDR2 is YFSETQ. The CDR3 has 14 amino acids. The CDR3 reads CASSEAGGYYEQYF. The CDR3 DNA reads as TGCGCCAGCAGCGAGGCGGGGGGGTACTACGAGCAGTACTTC.

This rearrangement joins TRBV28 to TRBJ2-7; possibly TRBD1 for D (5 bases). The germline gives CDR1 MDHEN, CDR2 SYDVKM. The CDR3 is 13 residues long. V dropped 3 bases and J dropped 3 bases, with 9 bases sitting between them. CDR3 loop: CASSLGLYYEQYF. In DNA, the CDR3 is TGTGCCAGCAGTTTGGGGCTATACTACGAGCAGTACTTC.

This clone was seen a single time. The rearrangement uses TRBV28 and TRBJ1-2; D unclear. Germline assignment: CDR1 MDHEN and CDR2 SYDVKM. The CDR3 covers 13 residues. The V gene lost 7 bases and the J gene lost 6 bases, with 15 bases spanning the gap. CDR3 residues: CASTEGGNNGYTF. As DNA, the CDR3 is TGTGCCAGCACCGAGGGAGGGAACAATGGCTACACCTTC.

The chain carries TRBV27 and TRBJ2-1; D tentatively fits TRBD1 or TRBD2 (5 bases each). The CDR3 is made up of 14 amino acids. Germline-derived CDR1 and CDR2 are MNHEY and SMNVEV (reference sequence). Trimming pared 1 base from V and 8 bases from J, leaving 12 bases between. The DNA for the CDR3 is TGTGCCAGCAGTTTATTAAGGGACCTCTATGAGCAGTTCTTC. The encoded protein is CASSLLRDLYEQFF.

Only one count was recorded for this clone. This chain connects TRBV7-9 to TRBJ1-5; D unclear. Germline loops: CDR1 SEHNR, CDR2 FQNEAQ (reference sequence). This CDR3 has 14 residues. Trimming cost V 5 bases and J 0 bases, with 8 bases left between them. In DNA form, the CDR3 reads TGTGCCAGCAGCCCAGATAATAGCAATCAGCCCCAGCATTTT. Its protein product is CASSPDNSNQPQHF.

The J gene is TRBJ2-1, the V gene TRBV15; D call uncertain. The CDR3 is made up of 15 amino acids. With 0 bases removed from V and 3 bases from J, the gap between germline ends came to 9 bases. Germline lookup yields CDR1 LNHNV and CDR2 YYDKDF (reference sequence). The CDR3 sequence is CATSRDLGHYNEQFF. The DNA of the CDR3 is TGTGCCACCAGCAGAGATTTAGGGCACTACAATGAGCAGTTCTTC. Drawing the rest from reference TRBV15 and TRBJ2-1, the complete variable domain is DAMVIQNPRYQVTQFGKPVTLSCSQTLNHNVMYWYQQKSSQAPKLLFHYYDKDFNNEADTPDNFQSRRPNTSFCFLDIRSPGLGDTAMYLCATSRDLGHYNEQFFGPGTRLTVL.

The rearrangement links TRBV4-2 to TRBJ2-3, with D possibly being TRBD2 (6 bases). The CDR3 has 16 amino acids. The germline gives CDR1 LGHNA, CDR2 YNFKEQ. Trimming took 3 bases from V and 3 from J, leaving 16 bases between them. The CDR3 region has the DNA TGTGCCAGCAGCCATGAACAAGGAGGGGCGACAGATACGCAGTATTTT. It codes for CASSHEQGGATDTQYF.

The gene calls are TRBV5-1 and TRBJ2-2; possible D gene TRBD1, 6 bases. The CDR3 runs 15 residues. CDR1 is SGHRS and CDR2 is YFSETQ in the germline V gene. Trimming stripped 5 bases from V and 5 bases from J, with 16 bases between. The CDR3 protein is CASSSGTTITGELFF. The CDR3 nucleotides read TGCGCCAGCAGTTCCGGGACAACTATAACCGGGGAGCTGTTTTTT.

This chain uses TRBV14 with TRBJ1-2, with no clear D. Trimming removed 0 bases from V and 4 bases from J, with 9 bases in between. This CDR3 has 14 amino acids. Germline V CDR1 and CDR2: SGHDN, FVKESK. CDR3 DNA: TGTGCCAGCAGCCAAGAAGCGAGGGTCTATGGCTACACCTTC. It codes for CASSQEARVYGYTF.

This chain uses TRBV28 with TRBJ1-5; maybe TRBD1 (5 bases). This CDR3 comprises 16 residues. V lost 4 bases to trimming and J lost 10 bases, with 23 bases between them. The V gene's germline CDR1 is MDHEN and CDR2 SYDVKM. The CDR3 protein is CASSSGGFTPPTPQHF. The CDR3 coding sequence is TGTGCCAGCAGTTCGGGGGGGTTTACCCCACCTACTCCCCAGCATTTT.

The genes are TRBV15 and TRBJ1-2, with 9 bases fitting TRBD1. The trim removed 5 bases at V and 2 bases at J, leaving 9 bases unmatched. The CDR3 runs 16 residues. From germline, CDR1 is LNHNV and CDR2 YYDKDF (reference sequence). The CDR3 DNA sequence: TGTGCCACCAGCGCACGAGGGACAGGGTTGAACTATGGCTACACCTTC. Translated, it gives CATSARGTGLNYGYTF.

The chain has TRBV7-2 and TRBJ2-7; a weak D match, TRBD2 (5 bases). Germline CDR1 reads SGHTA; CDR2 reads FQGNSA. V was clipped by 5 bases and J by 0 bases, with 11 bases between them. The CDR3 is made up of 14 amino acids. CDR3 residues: CASSVGSDSYEQYF. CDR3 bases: TGTGCCAGCAGCGTCGGTAGCGACTCCTACGAGCAGTACTTC. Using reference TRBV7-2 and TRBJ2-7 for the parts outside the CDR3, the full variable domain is GAGVSQSPSNKVTEKGKDVELRCDPISGHTALYWYRQSLGQGLEFLIYFQGNSAPDKSGLPSDRFSAERTGGSVSTLTIQRTQQEDSAVYLCASSVGSDSYEQYFGPGTRLTVT.

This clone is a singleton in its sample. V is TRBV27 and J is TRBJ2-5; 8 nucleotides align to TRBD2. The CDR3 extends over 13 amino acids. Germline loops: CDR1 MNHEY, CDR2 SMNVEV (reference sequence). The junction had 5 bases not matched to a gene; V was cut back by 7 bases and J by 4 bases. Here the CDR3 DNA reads TGTGCCAGCACCCCCCGGGGGGGAGAGACCCAGTACTTC. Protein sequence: CASTPRGGETQYF.

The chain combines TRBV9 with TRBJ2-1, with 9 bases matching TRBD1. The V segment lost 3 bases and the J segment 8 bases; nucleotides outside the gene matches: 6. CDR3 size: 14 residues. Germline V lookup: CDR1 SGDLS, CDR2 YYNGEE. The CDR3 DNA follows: TGTGCCAGCAGCGACTTAACAGGGGGCGATGAGCAGTTCTTC. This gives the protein CASSDLTGGDEQFF.

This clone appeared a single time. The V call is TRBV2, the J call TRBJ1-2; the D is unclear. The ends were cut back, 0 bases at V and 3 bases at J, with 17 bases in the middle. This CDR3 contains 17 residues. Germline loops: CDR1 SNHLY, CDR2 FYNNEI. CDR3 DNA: TGTGCCAGCAGTGAAGCGCGGGAAGGAGAGTTACACTATGGCTACACCTTC. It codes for CASSEAREGELHYGYTF. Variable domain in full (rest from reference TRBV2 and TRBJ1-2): EPEVTQTPSHQVTQMGQEVILRCVPISNHLYFYWYRQILGQKVEFLVSFYNNEISEKSEIFDDQFSVERPDGSNFTLKIRSTKLEDSAMYFCASSEAREGELHYGYTFGSGTRLTVV.